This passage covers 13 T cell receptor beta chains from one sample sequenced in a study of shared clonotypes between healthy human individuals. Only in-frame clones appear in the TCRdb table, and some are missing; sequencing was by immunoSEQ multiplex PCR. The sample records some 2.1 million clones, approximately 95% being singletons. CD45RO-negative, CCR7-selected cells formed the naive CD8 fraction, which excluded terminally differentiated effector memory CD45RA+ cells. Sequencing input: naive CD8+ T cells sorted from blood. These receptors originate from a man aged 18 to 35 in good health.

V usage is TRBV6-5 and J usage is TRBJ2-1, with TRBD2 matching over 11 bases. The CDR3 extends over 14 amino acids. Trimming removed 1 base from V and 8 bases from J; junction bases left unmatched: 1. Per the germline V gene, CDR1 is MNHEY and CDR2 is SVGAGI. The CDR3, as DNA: TGTGCCAGCAGTTACTTAGCGGGGGGGGATGAGCAGTTCTTC. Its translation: CASSYLAGGDEQFF.

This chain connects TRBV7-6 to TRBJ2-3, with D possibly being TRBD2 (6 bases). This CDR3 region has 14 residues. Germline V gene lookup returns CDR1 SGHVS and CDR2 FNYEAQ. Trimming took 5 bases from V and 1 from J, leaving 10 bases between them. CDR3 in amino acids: CASSPGTRTDTQYF. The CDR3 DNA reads TGTGCCAGCAGCCCCGGGACTCGCACAGATACGCAGTATTTT.

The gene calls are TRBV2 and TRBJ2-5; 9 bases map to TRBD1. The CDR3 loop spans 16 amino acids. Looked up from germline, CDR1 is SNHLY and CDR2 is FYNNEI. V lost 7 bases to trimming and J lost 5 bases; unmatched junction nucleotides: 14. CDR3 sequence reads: CASTPGQGPSHETQYF. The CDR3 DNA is TGTGCCAGCACACCGGGACAGGGTCCCTCCCACGAGACCCAGTACTTC.

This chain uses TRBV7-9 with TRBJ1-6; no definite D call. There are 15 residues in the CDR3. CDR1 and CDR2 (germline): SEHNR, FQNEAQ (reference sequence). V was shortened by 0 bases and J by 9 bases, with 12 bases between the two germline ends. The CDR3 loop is CASSLAGLSGSPLHF. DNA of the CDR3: TGTGCCAGCAGCTTAGCTGGGTTGTCGGGTTCACCCCTCCACTTT.

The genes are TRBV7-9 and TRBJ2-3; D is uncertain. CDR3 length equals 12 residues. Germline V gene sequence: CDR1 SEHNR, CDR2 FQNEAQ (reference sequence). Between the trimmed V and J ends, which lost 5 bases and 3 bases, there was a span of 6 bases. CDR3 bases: TGTGCCAGCAGCGACCTTACAGATACGCAGTATTTT. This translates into CASSDLTDTQYF.

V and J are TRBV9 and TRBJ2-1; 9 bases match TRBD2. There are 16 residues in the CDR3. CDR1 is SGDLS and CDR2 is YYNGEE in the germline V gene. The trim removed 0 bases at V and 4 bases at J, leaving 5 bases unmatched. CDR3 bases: TGTGCCAGCAGCGTAGCTAGCGGGGAATCTTACAATGAGCAGTTCTTC. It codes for CASSVASGESYNEQFF.

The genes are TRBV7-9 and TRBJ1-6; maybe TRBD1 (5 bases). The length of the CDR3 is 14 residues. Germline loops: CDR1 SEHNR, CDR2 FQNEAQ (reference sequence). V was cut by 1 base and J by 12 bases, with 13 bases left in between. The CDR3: CASSLGQLLVPLHF. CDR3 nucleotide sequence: TGTGCCAGCAGCTTAGGACAGCTCTTGGTACCCCTCCACTTT.

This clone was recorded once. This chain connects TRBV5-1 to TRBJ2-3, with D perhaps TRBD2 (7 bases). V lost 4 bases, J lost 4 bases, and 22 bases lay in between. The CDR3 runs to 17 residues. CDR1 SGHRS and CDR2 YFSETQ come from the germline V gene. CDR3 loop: CASSLPGGASAADTQYF. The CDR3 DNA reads TGCGCCAGCAGCCTCCCGGGGGGCGCATCGGCAGCAGATACGCAGTATTTT.

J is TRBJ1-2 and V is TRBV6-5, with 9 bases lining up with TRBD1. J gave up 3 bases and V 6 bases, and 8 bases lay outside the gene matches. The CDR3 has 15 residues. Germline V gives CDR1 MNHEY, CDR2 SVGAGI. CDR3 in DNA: TGTGCCAGCAGGGGACAGGGATTTCGGGACTATGGCTACACCTTC. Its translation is CASRGQGFRDYGYTF.

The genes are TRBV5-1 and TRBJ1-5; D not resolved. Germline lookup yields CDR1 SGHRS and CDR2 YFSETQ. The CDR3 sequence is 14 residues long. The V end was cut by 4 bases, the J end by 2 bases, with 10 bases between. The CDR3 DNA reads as TGCGCCAGCAGCATGGGAGGAGGCAATCAGCCCCAGCATTTT. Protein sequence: CASSMGGGNQPQHF.

The CDR3 DNA is TGTGCCAGCAGCCAAGCTGAGTTTACAGACTATGGAAACACCATATATTTT. This codes for CASSQAEFTDYGNTIYF. The chain carries TRBV14 and TRBJ1-3; D remains ambiguous. Trimming left V 1 base short and J 3 bases short, with 16 bases between. The CDR3 runs to 17 residues. Looked up from germline, CDR1 is SGHDN and CDR2 is FVKESK.

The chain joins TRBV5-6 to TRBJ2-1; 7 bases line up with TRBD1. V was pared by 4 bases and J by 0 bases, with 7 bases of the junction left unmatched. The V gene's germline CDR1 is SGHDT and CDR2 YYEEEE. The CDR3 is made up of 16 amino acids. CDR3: CASSPETGSSYNEQFF. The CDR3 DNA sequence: TGTGCCAGCAGCCCCGAGACAGGGAGCTCCTACAATGAGCAGTTCTTC.

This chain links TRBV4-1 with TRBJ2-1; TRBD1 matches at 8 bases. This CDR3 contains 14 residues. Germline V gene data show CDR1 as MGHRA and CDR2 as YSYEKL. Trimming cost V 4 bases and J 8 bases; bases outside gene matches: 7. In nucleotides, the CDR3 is TGCGCCAGCAGCCCGGACAGGGTAAGGTATGAGCAGTTCTTC. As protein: CASSPDRVRYEQFF.